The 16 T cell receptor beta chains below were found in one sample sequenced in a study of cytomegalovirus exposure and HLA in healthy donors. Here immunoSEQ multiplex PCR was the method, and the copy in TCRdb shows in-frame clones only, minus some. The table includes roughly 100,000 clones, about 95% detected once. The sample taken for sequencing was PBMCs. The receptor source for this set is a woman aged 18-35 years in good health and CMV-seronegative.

CDR3 sequence reads: CAFFRWDSYNQPQHF. DNA for the CDR3: TGTGCCTTTTTCCGCTGGGACAGCTACAATCAGCCCCAGCATTTT. The chain has TRBV19 and TRBJ1-5; the match to TRBD1 covers 7 bases. The CDR3 runs to 15 residues. In germline, CDR1 is LNHDA, CDR2 SQIVND (reference sequence). V dropped 11 bases and J dropped 3; count of bases not matched to a gene: 13.

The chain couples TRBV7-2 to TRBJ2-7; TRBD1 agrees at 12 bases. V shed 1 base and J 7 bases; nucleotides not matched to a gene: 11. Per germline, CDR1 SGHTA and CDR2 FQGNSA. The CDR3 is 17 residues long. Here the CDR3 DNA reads TGTGCCAGCAGCTTAGTAGTGTCCGGGACAGGGGGCGGGGAGCAGTACTTC. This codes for CASSLVVSGTGGGEQYF.

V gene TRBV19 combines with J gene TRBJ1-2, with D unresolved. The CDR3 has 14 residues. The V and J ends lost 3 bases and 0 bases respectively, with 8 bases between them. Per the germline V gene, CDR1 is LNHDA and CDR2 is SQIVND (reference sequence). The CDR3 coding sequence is TGTGCCAGTAGTATTTTTGGAGCTAACTATGGCTACACCTTC. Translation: CASSIFGANYGYTF.

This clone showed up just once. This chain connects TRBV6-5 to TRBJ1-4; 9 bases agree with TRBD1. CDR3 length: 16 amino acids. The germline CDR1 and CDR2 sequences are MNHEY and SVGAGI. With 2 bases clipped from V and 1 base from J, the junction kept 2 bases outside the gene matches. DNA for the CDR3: TGTGCCAGCAGTTACCTGGGACAGGGAACTAATGAAAAACTGTTTTTT. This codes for CASSYLGQGTNEKLFF.

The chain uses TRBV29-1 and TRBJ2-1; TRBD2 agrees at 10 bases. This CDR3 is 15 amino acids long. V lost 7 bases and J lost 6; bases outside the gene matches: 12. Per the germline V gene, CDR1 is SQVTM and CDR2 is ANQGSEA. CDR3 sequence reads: CSGAGLANIGNEQFF. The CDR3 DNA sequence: TGCAGCGGAGCGGGACTAGCGAACATTGGCAATGAGCAGTTCTTC.

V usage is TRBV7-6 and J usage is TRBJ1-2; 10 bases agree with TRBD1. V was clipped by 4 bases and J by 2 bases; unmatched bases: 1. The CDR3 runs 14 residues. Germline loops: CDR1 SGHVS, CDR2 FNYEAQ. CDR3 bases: TGTGCCAGCAGCTCGGGACAGGGGAACTATGGCTACACCTTC. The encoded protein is CASSSGQGNYGYTF.

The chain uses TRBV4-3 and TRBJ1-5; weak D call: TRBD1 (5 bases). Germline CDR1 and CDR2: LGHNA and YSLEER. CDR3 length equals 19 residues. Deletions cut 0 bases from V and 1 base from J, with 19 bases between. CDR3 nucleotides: TGCGCCAGCAGCCAAGAACGAAGCGCGACAGAAAGCAGCAATCAGCCCCAGCATTTT. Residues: CASSQERSATESSNQPQHF.

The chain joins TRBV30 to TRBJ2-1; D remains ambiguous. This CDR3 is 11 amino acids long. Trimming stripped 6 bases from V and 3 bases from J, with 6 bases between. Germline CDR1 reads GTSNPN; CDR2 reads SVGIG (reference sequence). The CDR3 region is CACSYYNEQFF. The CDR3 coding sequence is TGTGCCTGTTCTTACTACAATGAGCAGTTCTTC. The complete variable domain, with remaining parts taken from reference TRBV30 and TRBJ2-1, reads SQTIHQWPATLVQPVGSPLSLECTVEGTSNPNLYWYRQAAGRGLQLLFYSVGIGQISSEVPQNLSASRPQDRQFILSSKKLLLSDSGFYLCACSYYNEQFFGPGTRLTVL.

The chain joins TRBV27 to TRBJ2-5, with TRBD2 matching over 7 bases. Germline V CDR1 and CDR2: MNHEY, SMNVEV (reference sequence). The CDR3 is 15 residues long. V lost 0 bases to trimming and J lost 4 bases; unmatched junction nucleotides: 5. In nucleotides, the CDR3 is TGTGCCAGCAGTTTATCGGAGGCGGGAGTAGAGACCCAGTACTTC. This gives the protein CASSLSEAGVETQYF.

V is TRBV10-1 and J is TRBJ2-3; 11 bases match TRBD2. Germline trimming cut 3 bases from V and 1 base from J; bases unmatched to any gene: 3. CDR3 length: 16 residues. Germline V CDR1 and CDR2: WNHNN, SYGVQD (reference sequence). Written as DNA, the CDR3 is TGCGCCAGCAGTGAACTAGCGGGAGTGGGCACAGATACGCAGTATTTT. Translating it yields CASSELAGVGTDTQYF.

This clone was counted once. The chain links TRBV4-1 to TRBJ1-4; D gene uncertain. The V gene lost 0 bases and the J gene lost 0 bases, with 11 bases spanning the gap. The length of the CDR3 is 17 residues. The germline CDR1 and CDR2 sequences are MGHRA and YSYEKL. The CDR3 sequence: CASSQDWPSATNEKLFF. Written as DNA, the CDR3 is TGCGCCAGCAGCCAAGATTGGCCGTCTGCAACTAATGAAAAACTGTTTTTT.

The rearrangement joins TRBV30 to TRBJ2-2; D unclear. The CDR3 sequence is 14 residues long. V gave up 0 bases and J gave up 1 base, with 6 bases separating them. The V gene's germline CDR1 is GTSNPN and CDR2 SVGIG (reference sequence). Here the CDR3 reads CAWSVGVNTGELFF. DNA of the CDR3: TGTGCCTGGAGTGTAGGAGTGAACACCGGGGAGCTGTTTTTT.

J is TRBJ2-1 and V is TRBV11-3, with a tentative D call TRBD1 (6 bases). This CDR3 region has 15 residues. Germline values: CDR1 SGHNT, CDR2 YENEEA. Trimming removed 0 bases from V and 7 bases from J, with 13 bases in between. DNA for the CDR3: TGTGCCAGCAGCTTAGAGGGGGCCGTTGGAAATGAGCAGTTCTTC. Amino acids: CASSLEGAVGNEQFF.

CDR3 amino acids: CASRKDRDNSPLHF. The CDR3 DNA reads TGTGCCAGCAGGAAGGACAGGGATAATTCACCCCTCCACTTT. The chain couples TRBV27 to TRBJ1-6, with 8 bases fitting TRBD1. CDR1 is MNHEY and CDR2 is SMNVEV in the germline V gene (reference sequence). The CDR3 is 14 amino acids. The J segment lost 5 bases and the V segment lost 6 bases, leaving 3 bases of the junction unmatched.

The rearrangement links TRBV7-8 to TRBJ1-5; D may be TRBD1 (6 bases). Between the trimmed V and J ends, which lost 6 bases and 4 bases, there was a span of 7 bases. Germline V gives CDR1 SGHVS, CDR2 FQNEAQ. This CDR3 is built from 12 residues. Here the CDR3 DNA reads TGTGCCAGCAGTAGGGGGAATCAGCCCCAGCATTTT. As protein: CASSRGNQPQHF.

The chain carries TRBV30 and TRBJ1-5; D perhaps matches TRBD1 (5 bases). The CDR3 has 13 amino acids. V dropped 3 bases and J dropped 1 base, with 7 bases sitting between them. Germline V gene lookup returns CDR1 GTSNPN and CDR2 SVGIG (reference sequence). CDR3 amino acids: CAWRGGSNQPQHF. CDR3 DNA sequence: TGTGCCTGGAGGGGGGGGAGCAATCAGCCCCAGCATTTT. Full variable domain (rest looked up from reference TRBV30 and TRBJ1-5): SQTIHQWPATLVQPVGSPLSLECTVEGTSNPNLYWYRQAAGRGLQLLFYSVGIGQISSEVPQNLSASRPQDRQFILSSKKLLLSDSGFYLCAWRGGSNQPQHFGDGTRLSIL.